This entry lists 22 T cell receptor beta chains sequenced from one sample in a study of cytomegalovirus exposure and HLA in healthy donors. This PCR relied on a set of 60 Vbeta primers and 13 Jbeta primers. Using immunoSEQ multiplex PCR, the repertoire was profiled, and TCRdb retains in-frame clones only, with some absent. Of roughly 120,000 clones detected, roughly 78% appear once; the ten largest clones hold roughly 1.2%. The sequenced material came from PBMCs. These receptor sequences come from a woman in her 30s in good health and CMV-seronegative.

This clone was detected a few times. The genes are TRBV9 and TRBJ1-5, with 12 nucleotides matching TRBD1. The CDR3 totals 15 residues. Germline V gene lookup returns CDR1 SGDLS and CDR2 YYNGEE. Unmatched junction bases numbered 4, after V lost 3 bases and J lost 6 bases. For the CDR3, the DNA is TGTGCCAGCAGCGGGGGGACAGGGGGCGGTCAGCCCCAGCATTTT. It yields the protein CASSGGTGGGQPQHF.

The chain links TRBV11-2 to TRBJ2-2; D possibly corresponds to TRBD1 (6 bases). CDR1 and CDR2 (germline): SGHAT, FQNNGV. V dropped 4 bases and J dropped 1 base, with 10 bases sitting between them. The CDR3 extends over 15 amino acids. The CDR3 here is CASSWLGGNTGELFF. CDR3 DNA: TGTGCCAGCAGCTGGTTAGGGGGGAACACCGGGGAGCTGTTTTTT.

The V gene is TRBV6-5, the J gene TRBJ1-2, with D possibly being TRBD1 (5 bases). Trimming cost V 2 bases and J 4 bases, with 11 bases left between them. The length of the CDR3 is 14 residues. Germline-derived CDR1 and CDR2 are MNHEY and SVGAGI. CDR3 in DNA: TGTGCCAGCAGTTACGGGGCTTCGCTCTATGGCTACACCTTC. This codes for CASSYGASLYGYTF.

This clone was recorded only once. This chain joins TRBV6-5 and TRBJ2-7; 9 bases map to TRBD2. Germline V gives CDR1 MNHEY, CDR2 SVGAGI. This CDR3 contains 15 residues. The J segment lost 0 bases and the V segment lost 0 bases, leaving 0 bases of the junction unmatched. The CDR3 sequence: CASSYSSGSSYEQYF. In DNA, the CDR3 is TGTGCCAGCAGTTACTCTAGCGGGAGCTCCTACGAGCAGTACTTC.

The chain joins TRBV6-6 to TRBJ1-4, with 9 bases lining up with TRBD1. From germline, CDR1 is MNHNY and CDR2 SVGAGI (reference sequence). V was clipped by 5 bases and J by 6 bases; unmatched bases: 7. The CDR3 consists of 15 residues. In DNA, the CDR3 is TGTGCCAGCAGTACACCCCGGACAGGGGATGAAAAACTGTTTTTT. Translating it yields CASSTPRTGDEKLFF.

DNA for the CDR3: TGTGCCAGCAGTTTAGCGGTGCGAGACACAGATACGCAGTATTTT. Protein: CASSLAVRDTDTQYF. This chain joins TRBV6-1 and TRBJ2-3; TRBD2 might be the D (6 bases). Trimming took off 5 bases at V and 2 bases at J, with 14 bases between the two ends. The CDR3 sequence is 15 residues long. Germline CDR1 reads MNHNS; CDR2 reads SASEGT.

V is TRBV5-6 and J is TRBJ1-1; perhaps TRBD1 as D (6 bases). The CDR3 sequence is 18 residues long. CDR1 is SGHDT, CDR2 YYEEEE, per germline. Trimming removed 0 bases at V and 0 bases at J, with 18 bases between. CDR3 nucleotide sequence: TGTGCCAGCAGCTTGGAATTCCCGGACAGCGGGATGAACACTGAAGCTTTCTTT. This gives the protein CASSLEFPDSGMNTEAFF.

The chain employs TRBV28 and TRBJ1-5; tentative D call: TRBD1 (5 bases). Germline CDR1 MDHEN, CDR2 SYDVKM. The V gene lost 5 bases and the J gene lost 6 bases, with 20 bases spanning the gap. This CDR3 contains 16 residues. The CDR3: CASSPPGGGVGQPQHF. Written as DNA, the CDR3 is TGTGCCAGCAGTCCCCCCGGCGGGGGGGTTGGTCAGCCCCAGCATTTT.

V usage is TRBV4-1 and J usage is TRBJ2-7, with D hard to call. The V gene lost 2 bases and the J gene lost 2 bases, with 10 bases spanning the gap. CDR1 MGHRA and CDR2 YSYEKL come from the germline V gene. CDR3 length: 14 amino acids. CDR3 sequence (DNA): TGCGCCAGCAGCCAATTCTCCTCTGCCTACGAGCAGTACTTC. It translates to CASSQFSSAYEQYF.

The chain combines TRBV4-3 with TRBJ2-1; a possible D gene is TRBD2 (7 bases). The CDR3 loop spans 16 amino acids. CDR1 and CDR2 from the germline V gene are LGHNA and YSLEER. The V and J ends lost 3 bases and 9 bases respectively, with 21 bases between them. The CDR3 reads CASSHRGGARSTEQFF. CDR3 DNA sequence: TGCGCCAGCAGCCATAGGGGGGGGGCCCGGTCTACTGAGCAGTTCTTC.

V and J are TRBV19 and TRBJ2-1, with TRBD2 matching over 7 bases. This CDR3 contains 14 residues. The germline V gene encodes CDR1 LNHDA and CDR2 SQIVND (reference sequence). The V and J ends lost 8 bases and 0 bases, in that order; junction bases with no gene match: 4. CDR3 region: CASGTTHSYNEQFF. Here the CDR3 DNA reads TGTGCCAGTGGGACTACCCACTCCTACAATGAGCAGTTCTTC.

This clone was detected once. This rearrangement joins TRBV18 to TRBJ2-1, with 10 bases aligning to TRBD2. This CDR3 is 14 amino acids long. The ends lost 4 bases at V and 5 bases at J; junction bases unmatched: 2. Germline loops: CDR1 KGHSH, CDR2 LQKENI. This chain's CDR3 is CASSRLAGDNEQFF. DNA for the CDR3: TGTGCCAGCTCACGTCTAGCGGGGGACAATGAGCAGTTCTTC.

The J gene is TRBJ1-3, the V gene TRBV7-2; D not resolved. Trimming removed 5 bases from V and 9 bases from J, with 8 bases in between. The V gene's germline CDR1 is SGHTA and CDR2 FQGNSA. This CDR3 spans 11 amino acids. The CDR3 protein is CASSHSATIYF. The CDR3 coding sequence is TGTGCCAGCAGCCACAGTGCCACCATATATTTT.

In this sample, this clone turned up once. The V call is TRBV4-3, the J call TRBJ1-2, with 12 bases aligning to TRBD1. Germline V lookup: CDR1 LGHNA, CDR2 YSLEER. J was trimmed by 8 bases and V by 4 bases; bases with no gene match: 11. CDR3 length: 16 amino acids. CDR3 in DNA: TGCGCCAGCAGCCCGACCTCGGGACAGGGGGCGCGCGGCTACACCTTC. Protein: CASSPTSGQGARGYTF.

This clone was detected only a few times. CDR3 sequence: CASSSPGQFNEKLFF. CDR3 DNA: TGTGCCAGCAGCTCACCGGGACAGTTTAATGAAAAACTGTTTTTT. The chain employs TRBV7-9 and TRBJ1-4; 7 nucleotides agree with TRBD1. Losses at the gene ends were 4 bases for V and 4 bases for J; bases not matched to a gene: 6. The germline V gene encodes CDR1 SEHNR and CDR2 FQNEAQ (reference sequence). CDR3 length: 15 amino acids. The full variable domain, its missing parts supplied by reference TRBV7-9 and TRBJ1-4, is DTGVSQNPRHKITKRGQNVTFRCDPISEHNRLYWYRQTLGQGPEFLTYFQNEAQLEKSRLLSDRFSAERPKGSFSTLEIQRTEQGDSAMYLCASSSPGQFNEKLFFGSGTQLSVL.

The chain recombines TRBV7-8 with TRBJ2-3; TRBD1 matches 9 bases. V shed 5 bases and J 3 bases; nucleotides not matched to a gene: 6. The length of the CDR3 is 15 residues. The germline V gene has CDR1 SGHVS and CDR2 FQNEAQ. CDR3 nucleotide sequence: TGTGCCAGCAGCATACAGGGGGCAGGAACAGATACGCAGTATTTT. Its protein is CASSIQGAGTDTQYF.

This rearrangement joins TRBV13 to TRBJ2-4, with D possibly TRBD2 on 6 matching bases. From germline, CDR1 is PRHDT and CDR2 FYEKMQ (reference sequence). Trimming stripped 0 bases from V and 15 bases from J, with 24 bases between. The CDR3 loop spans 16 amino acids. As DNA, the CDR3 is TGTGCCAGCAGCTTAGGCGGGGGTGGAGGCCGAACCCGGGTGTACTTC. It yields the protein CASSLGGGGGRTRVYF.

The V call is TRBV7-9, the J call TRBJ2-5; 7 positions match TRBD1. Germline V gene lookup returns CDR1 SEHNR and CDR2 FQNEAQ (reference sequence). The V gene end was trimmed by 5 bases and the J gene end by 5 bases; junction bases not matched to a gene: 8. The CDR3 spans 14 residues. The CDR3 reads CASSTRQGLETQYF. CDR3 coding DNA: TGTGCCAGCAGCACCCGACAGGGCTTGGAGACCCAGTACTTC.

J is TRBJ2-5 and V is TRBV28, with unresolved D. V dropped 3 bases and J dropped 2 bases, with 10 bases sitting between them. Germline V gene sequence: CDR1 MDHEN, CDR2 SYDVKM. The CDR3 length is 14 residues. CDR3 sequence: CASSFPTQQETQYF. CDR3 bases: TGTGCCAGCAGTTTCCCCACACAGCAAGAGACCCAGTACTTC.

The chain recombines TRBV6-5 with TRBJ2-7, with 10 bases fitting TRBD2. The junction had 7 bases not matched to a gene; V was cut back by 6 bases and J by 2 bases. The CDR3 consists of 15 residues. Germline values: CDR1 MNHEY, CDR2 SVGAGI. The DNA of the CDR3 is TGTGCCAGCAGATTAATAGCGGGGGGACCCTACGAGCAGTACTTC. Translating it yields CASRLIAGGPYEQYF.

The rearrangement joins TRBV11-2 to TRBJ2-5, with TRBD1 as a possible D gene (6 bases). V lost 5 bases, J lost 0 bases, and 16 bases lay in between. Germline V lookup: CDR1 SGHAT, CDR2 FQNNGV. CDR3 length equals 16 residues. Here the CDR3 DNA reads TGTGCCAGCAGCCCAAACTTCCAGGGGTACCAAGAGACCCAGTACTTC. Translation: CASSPNFQGYQETQYF.

This chain joins TRBV19 and TRBJ2-3; possibly TRBD1 for D (6 bases). The length of the CDR3 is 12 residues. V lost 5 bases and J lost 7, with 10 bases in between. Germline-derived CDR1 and CDR2 are LNHDA and SQIVND (reference sequence). The CDR3, as DNA: TGTGCCAGTAGTTTGGGGGCCTATACGCAGTATTTT. This encodes CASSLGAYTQYF.